This TCR beta chain was retrieved from a study of lung T cells in sarcoidosis with Löfgren's syndrome. As for the study in general: Sarcoidosis features CD4+ T cell accumulation in bronchoalveolar lavage fluid. Löfgren's syndrome patients were the main repertoire analysis focus.

The CDR3 has 14 amino acids. Germline V lookup: CDR1 ENHRY, CDR2 SYGVKD. Losses at the gene ends were 2 bases for V and 7 bases for J; bases not matched to a gene: 5. TCRdb re-called the reads with MiXCR, one entry per CDR3 protein. The table shows 55,000 to 80,000 distinct CDR3 sequences, with less than 25% occurring only once. J is TRBJ1-5 and V is TRBV10-3, with 7 positions matching TRBD1. The TCR was taken from a human donor with sarcoidosis (Löfgren's syndrome or another form), or a control subject (not recorded which). The material sequenced was CD4+ T cells from PBMCs. As DNA, the CDR3 is TGTGCCATCAGTGAGCAGGGGGGCTTCCAGCCCCAGCATTTT. Translating it yields CAISEQGGFQPQHF.